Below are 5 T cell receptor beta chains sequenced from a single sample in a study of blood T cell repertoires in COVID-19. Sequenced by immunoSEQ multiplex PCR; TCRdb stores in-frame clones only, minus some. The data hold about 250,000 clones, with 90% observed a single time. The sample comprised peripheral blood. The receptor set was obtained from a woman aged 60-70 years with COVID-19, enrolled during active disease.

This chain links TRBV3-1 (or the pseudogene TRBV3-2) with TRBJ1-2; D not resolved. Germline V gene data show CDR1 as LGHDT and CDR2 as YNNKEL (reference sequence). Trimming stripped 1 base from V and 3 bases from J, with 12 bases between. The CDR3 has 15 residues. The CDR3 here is CASSQGQEAYYGYTF. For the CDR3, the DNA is TGTGCCAGCAGCCAAGGTCAGGAGGCTTACTATGGCTACACCTTC.

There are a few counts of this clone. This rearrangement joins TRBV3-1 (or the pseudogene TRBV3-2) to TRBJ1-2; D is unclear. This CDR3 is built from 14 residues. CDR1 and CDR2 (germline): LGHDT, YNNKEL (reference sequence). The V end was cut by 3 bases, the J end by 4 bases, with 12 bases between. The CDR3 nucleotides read TGTGCCAGCAGCCACGACAAGGTGGGCTATGGCTACACCTTC. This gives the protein CASSHDKVGYGYTF.

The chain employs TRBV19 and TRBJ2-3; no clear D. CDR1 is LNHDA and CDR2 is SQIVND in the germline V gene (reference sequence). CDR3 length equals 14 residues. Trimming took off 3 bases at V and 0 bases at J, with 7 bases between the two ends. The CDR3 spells CASSMAASTDTQYF. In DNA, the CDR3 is TGTGCCAGTAGTATGGCGGCTAGCACAGATACGCAGTATTTT.

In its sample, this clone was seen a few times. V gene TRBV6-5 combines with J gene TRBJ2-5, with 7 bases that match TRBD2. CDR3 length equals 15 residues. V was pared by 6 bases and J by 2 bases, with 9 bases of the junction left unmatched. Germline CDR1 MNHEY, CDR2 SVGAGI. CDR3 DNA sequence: TGTGCCAGCAGAACGCAACCGGGACTACAAGAGACCCAGTACTTC. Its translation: CASRTQPGLQETQYF.

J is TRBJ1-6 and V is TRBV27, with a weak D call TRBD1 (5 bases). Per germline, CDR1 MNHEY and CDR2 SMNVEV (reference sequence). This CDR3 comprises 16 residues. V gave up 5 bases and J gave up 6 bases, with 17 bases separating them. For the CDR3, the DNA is TGTGCCAGCAGTCCCCTCCCCGGACAACTTAATTCACCCCTCCACTTT. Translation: CASSPLPGQLNSPLHF.